Reported below is one T cell receptor beta chain. TCRdb's table, derived via immunoSEQ multiplex PCR, lists solely in-frame clones and lacks some. The sample lists fewer than 100,000 clones; about 80% were seen once. These data originate in a study of blood T cell repertoires in COVID-19. The wider study: T cells, B-cell-depleted T cells, or PBMCs supplied cDNA or gDNA.

The sample consisted of peripheral blood. This receptor was taken from a man in his 70s with acute or convalescent COVID-19.

The CDR3 spells CASSPDPTGLYTDTQYF. In DNA, the CDR3 is TGCGCCAGCAGCCCGGACCCGACAGGGTTGTACACAGATACGCAGTATTTT. The chain joins TRBV5-1 to TRBJ2-3; 7 nucleotides agree with TRBD1. The V segment lost 4 bases and the J segment 2 bases; nucleotides outside the gene matches: 13. This CDR3 region has 17 residues. CDR1 is SGHRS and CDR2 is YFSETQ in the germline V gene.